The 10 T cell receptor beta chains presented below share a single source sample, sequenced in a study of identical twins. TCRdb itself ran the 5' RACE reads through MiXCR, one entry per CDR3 protein. Seen here are about 240,000 distinct CDR3 sequences, 10% to 13% observed once, and the top ten hold approximately 11%. What was sequenced was memory T cells sorted from blood. The receptors come from a man aged 45-65 years in good health.

This clonotype was counted ten times or more. The chain couples TRBV27 to TRBJ2-3, with 9 bases that match TRBD2. This CDR3 has 16 residues. Trimming at V came to 5 bases and at J to 3 bases, leaving 9 bases not matched to a gene. Germline loops: CDR1 MNHEY, CDR2 SMNVEV (reference sequence). The CDR3 region is CASSPLAGWGTDTQYF. The DNA for the CDR3 is TGTGCCAGCAGTCCCCTAGCGGGGTGGGGGACAGATACGCAGTATTTT.

In this sample, this clonotype turned up a few times. The CDR3 reads CASSSTSGRETQYF. The CDR3 region has the DNA TGTGCCAGCAGTTCCACTAGCGGGAGGGAGACCCAGTACTTC. The chain is built from TRBV6-2 or TRBV6-3 and TRBJ2-5; 12 bases map to TRBD2. The germline gives CDR1 MNHEY, CDR2 SVGEGT. With V trimmed by 4 bases and J by 5 bases, 2 bases remained unmatched. The CDR3 totals 14 residues.

Ten or more counts support this clonotype. This chain joins TRBV6-1 and TRBJ1-2; a weak D match, TRBD1 (6 bases). V lost 7 bases, J lost 4 bases, and 16 bases lay in between. The CDR3 totals 14 residues. Germline V lookup: CDR1 MNHNS, CDR2 SASEGT. The CDR3 loop reads CASTEPGVGYGYTF. The CDR3 coding sequence is TGTGCCAGCACCGAACCAGGGGTGGGCTATGGCTACACCTTC.

This clonotype was counted ten times or more. The chain combines TRBV29-1 with TRBJ2-7; a possible D gene is TRBD1 (6 bases). V lost 3 bases and J 5 bases, leaving 14 bases between the germline ends. Germline V lookup: CDR1 SQVTM, CDR2 ANQGSEA. The CDR3 covers 13 residues. The CDR3 loop is CSVDWGRGNEQYF. The CDR3 DNA reads TGCAGCGTTGATTGGGGCAGGGGAAACGAGCAGTACTTC.

In this sample, this clonotype turned up many times. The J gene is TRBJ1-3, the V gene TRBV7-8; tentative D call: TRBD1 (5 bases). The CDR3 consists of 15 residues. The germline V and J ends were trimmed by 8 bases and 3 bases, with 17 bases remaining between them. The V gene's germline CDR1 is SGHVS and CDR2 FQNEAQ. CDR3 bases: TGTGCCAGCTCCTACTCCCGGGGCGGTGGAAACACCATATATTTT. This sequence encodes CASSYSRGGGNTIYF.

This clonotype was counted at least ten times. The chain couples TRBV7-2 to TRBJ2-1, with 8 nucleotides matching TRBD2. Germline CDR1 SGHTA, CDR2 FQGNSA. V shed 0 bases and J 7 bases; nucleotides not matched to a gene: 11. The CDR3 covers 17 residues. CDR3 DNA sequence: TGTGCCAGCAGCTTAGCGTTCCCCCAGCGGGAGAGTAATGAGCAGTTCTTC. It encodes CASSLAFPQRESNEQFF.

This clonotype was picked up many times. The rearrangement links TRBV20-1 to TRBJ1-5, with D uncertain. Germline V gene data show CDR1 as DFQATT and CDR2 as SNEGSKA (reference sequence). CDR3 length: 14 residues. Deletions cut 5 bases from V and 0 bases from J, with 11 bases between. The CDR3 spells CSAPAVYSNQPQHF. The CDR3 nucleotides are TGCAGTGCTCCGGCAGTATATAGCAATCAGCCCCAGCATTTT.

This chain joins TRBV4-3 and TRBJ2-1; no clear D gene. Per the germline V gene, CDR1 is LGHNA and CDR2 is YSLEER. V was clipped by 0 bases and J by 5 bases, with 11 bases between them. This CDR3 is 15 amino acids long. In nucleotides, the CDR3 is TGCGCCAGCAGCCAAGATCTTCAGACGGACAATGAGCAGTTCTTC. Protein product: CASSQDLQTDNEQFF.

This clonotype was recorded a few times. This rearrangement joins TRBV3-1 to TRBJ2-5, with TRBD2 identical over 7 bases. The CDR3 runs 18 residues. Trimming removed 1 base from V and 5 bases from J; junction bases left unmatched: 16. CDR1 and CDR2 (germline): LGHDT, YNNKEL (reference sequence). CDR3 loop: CASSQALPLAEGGETQYF. In DNA, the CDR3 is TGTGCCAGCAGCCAAGCCCTACCCCTAGCGGAGGGAGGGGAGACCCAGTACTTC.

The rearrangement uses TRBV5-6 and TRBJ2-7, with unresolved D. Trimming pared 1 base from V and 4 bases from J, leaving 18 bases between. The CDR3 is 16 residues long. Germline V gene lookup returns CDR1 SGHDT and CDR2 YYEEEE. CDR3 residues: CASSLWRRQASYEQYF. The DNA of the CDR3 is TGTGCCAGCAGCTTGTGGCGGAGACAAGCTTCATACGAGCAGTACTTC.